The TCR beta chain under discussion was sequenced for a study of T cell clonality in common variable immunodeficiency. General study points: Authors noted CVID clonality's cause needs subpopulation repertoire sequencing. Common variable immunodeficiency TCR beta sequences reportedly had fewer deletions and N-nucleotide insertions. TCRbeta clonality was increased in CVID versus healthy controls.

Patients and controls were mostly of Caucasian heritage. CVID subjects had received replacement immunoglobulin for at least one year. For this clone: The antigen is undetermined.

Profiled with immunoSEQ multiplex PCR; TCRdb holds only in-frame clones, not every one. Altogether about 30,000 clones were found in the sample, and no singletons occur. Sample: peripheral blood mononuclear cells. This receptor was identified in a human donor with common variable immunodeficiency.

CDR3 residues: CASSEYIGGGMNTEAFF. The DNA read from the CDR3 is TGTGCCAGCAGTGAATATATTGGCGGGGGCATGAACACTGAA. The V call is TRBV2, the J call TRBJ1-1; the D gene is possibly TRBD1 (6 bases). With the read ending 3 residues before the CDR3 end, the germline J gene is used to fill in that end. Germline CDR1 is SNHLY and CDR2 is FYNNEI. The CDR3 runs to 17 residues. V was clipped by 2 bases and J by 0 bases, with 16 bases between them.